What follows are 4 T cell receptor beta chains derived from one specimen sequenced in a study of human T cells and chemical hapten exposure. Each CDR3 protein is one row after TCRdb ran MiXCR on the RACE reads. The repertoire includes some 79,000 distinct CDR3 sequences, more than 9% of them detected once, and 5% sits in the top ten. Time point indicated: patch test 2, 6 weeks after DPC sensitization. The treatment here: therapeutic diphenylcyclopropenone sensitization with weekly scalp DPC. The material was whole blood, obtained in connection with sensitization to the hapten diphenylcyclopropenone (DPC). Receptors were obtained from a woman in her forties or fifties with alopecia areata. Some clones in this sample may be carry-over from other donors' samples.

This clonotype was seen more than once but under ten times. Written as DNA, the CDR3 is TGTGCCACCAGCACCCCTAAAGAGTACCATTCCTACGAGCAGTACTTC. Translation: CATSTPKEYHSYEQYF. The chain recombines TRBV15 with TRBJ2-7; no firm D call. The CDR3 runs to 16 residues. Germline CDR1 reads LNHNV; CDR2 reads YYDKDF (reference sequence). V was clipped by 4 bases and J by 1 base, with 17 bases between them.

V and J are TRBV9 and TRBJ2-5; D unclear. Germline CDR1 SGDLS, CDR2 YYNGEE. CDR3 size: 15 residues. Trimming removed 0 bases at V and 2 bases at J, with 11 bases between. The CDR3 coding sequence is TGTGCCAGCAGCGTAGTTGCAGGACCACAAGAGACCCAGTACTTC. This sequence encodes CASSVVAGPQETQYF. Full variable domain (rest looked up from reference TRBV9 and TRBJ2-5): DSGVTQTPKHLITATGQRVTLRCSPRSGDLSVYWYQQSLDQGLQFLIQYYNGEERAKGNILERFSAQQFPDLHSELNLSSLELGDSALYFCASSVVAGPQETQYFGPGTRLLVL.

This clonotype was detected a few times. The V call is TRBV19, the J call TRBJ1-5; D is ambiguous. CDR3 length equals 15 residues. Per the germline V gene, CDR1 is LNHDA and CDR2 is SQIVND (reference sequence). With 0 bases removed from V and 9 bases from J, the gap between germline ends came to 15 bases. This CDR3 is CASSIETAPGRPQHF. The CDR3 DNA reads as TGTGCCAGTAGTATAGAGACGGCTCCCGGGAGGCCCCAGCATTTT.

The chain carries TRBV5-1 and TRBJ1-2; no definite D call. Germline V gives CDR1 SGHRS, CDR2 YFSETQ. The V end lost 1 base, the J end lost 8 bases, and 15 bases lay between the germline ends. The CDR3 runs to 14 residues. CDR3 sequence (DNA): TGCGCCAGCAGCTTGAGGGTCTCCTCAACCGGCTACACCTTC. As protein: CASSLRVSSTGYTF.